This T cell receptor (beta chain) stems from a study of T cells in localized non-small cell lung cancer. This clone was observed a single time. The antigen is not known. Generated by immunoSEQ multiplex PCR, the TCRdb table keeps only in-frame clones and is missing some. The repertoire includes about 59,000 clones, roughly 90% of them detected once, and roughly a fifth sits in the top ten. General study findings and limits: Within adjacent lung there appeared a median around 55 of the top 100 tumor clones. Adjacent uninvolved lung had the highest clonality, suggesting focused antigen responses.

Germline CDR1 reads SGHTA; CDR2 reads FQGNSA. The CDR3 extends over 16 amino acids. V was clipped by 5 bases and J by 4 bases; unmatched bases: 12. The TCR originated in a man aged 35-75 years with stage I squamous cell lung carcinoma. This chain links TRBV7-2 with TRBJ2-3; 7 nucleotides line up with TRBD2. Sequences were derived from peripheral blood, sampled before any cancer treatment. The CDR3 region is CASSLKSGGSADTQYF. The CDR3 DNA reads TGTGCCAGCAGCCTAAAGTCGGGGGGTAGTGCAGATACGCAGTATTTT.